A single sample gave rise to the 32 T cell receptor beta chains below, sequenced in a study of T cells in Graves' hyperthyroidism and ophthalmopathy. RNA transcripts gave rise to amplified TCR beta CDR3 regions. The primer set for the first-round RT-PCR of the TCR CDR3 was HTBI. TCRdb analysed the multiplex PCR reads with MiXCR anew, one entry per CDR3 protein. The sample contains some 370,000 distinct CDR3 sequences, 11% to 15% of which appear only once. The sample taken for sequencing was blood. The receptors shown here come from a man in his fifties or sixties with Graves' ophthalmopathy.

The CDR3 loop is CASSLDMGETQYF. The CDR3 DNA reads as TGTGCCAGCAGCTTAGACATGGGAGAGACCCAGTACTTC. The rearrangement links TRBV7-6 to TRBJ2-5; no definite D call. Germline V lookup: CDR1 SGHVS, CDR2 FNYEAQ. The CDR3 sequence is 13 residues long. V was trimmed by 1 base and J by 4 bases, leaving 7 bases between them.

This clonotype was recorded many times. The rearrangement joins TRBV11-3 to TRBJ2-3, with TRBD2 matching over 9 bases. Germline-derived CDR1 and CDR2 are SGHNT and YENEEA. This CDR3 spans 17 amino acids. The trim removed 3 bases at V and 1 base at J, leaving 8 bases unmatched. As DNA, the CDR3 is TGTGCCAGCAGCTTCGGACTAGCGAATATCCGCACAGATACGCAGTATTTT. Translating it yields CASSFGLANIRTDTQYF.

This clonotype was counted ten times or more. The chain carries TRBV2 and TRBJ1-5; D not resolved. From germline, CDR1 is SNHLY and CDR2 FYNNEI. This CDR3 has 14 residues. Trimming removed 2 bases from V and 1 base from J, with 6 bases in between. The DNA of the CDR3 is TGTGCCAGCAGTGAATTGGACAGCAATCAGCCCCAGCATTTT. Its translation: CASSELDSNQPQHF.

This chain links TRBV7-9 with TRBJ2-7; D is possibly TRBD1 (6 bases). Germline loops: CDR1 SEHNR, CDR2 FQNEAQ (reference sequence). V shed 5 bases and J shed 2 bases, with 16 bases lying between them. This CDR3 spans 15 amino acids. CDR3: CASSAGVGTTYEQYF. The DNA for the CDR3 is TGTGCCAGCAGCGCAGGGGTCGGAACAACCTACGAGCAGTACTTC. Looking up the rest from reference TRBV7-9 and TRBJ2-7 gives the full variable domain: DTGVSQNPRHKITKRGQNVTFRCDPISEHNRLYWYRQTLGQGPEFLTYFQNEAQLEKSRLLSDRFSAERPKGSFSTLEIQRTEQGDSAMYLCASSAGVGTTYEQYFGPGTRLTVT.

The rearrangement joins TRBV2 to TRBJ2-4; a weak D match, TRBD1 (6 bases). The CDR3 contains 14 residues. Trimming left V 4 bases short and J 9 bases short, with 16 bases between. Per germline, CDR1 SNHLY and CDR2 FYNNEI. As DNA, the CDR3 is TGTGCCAGCAGTGCCCGAACAGGGACCCTCATTCAGTACTTC. Translation: CASSARTGTLIQYF. Drawing the rest from reference TRBV2 and TRBJ2-4, the complete variable domain is EPEVTQTPSHQVTQMGQEVILRCVPISNHLYFYWYRQILGQKVEFLVSFYNNEISEKSEIFDDQFSVERPDGSNFTLKIRSTKLEDSAMYFCASSARTGTLIQYFGAGTRLSVL.

This clonotype was seen ten or more times. The chain recombines TRBV11-3 with TRBJ2-5; a weak D match, TRBD1 (6 bases). Germline CDR1 SGHNT, CDR2 YENEEA. CDR3 size: 12 residues. Trimming pared 6 bases from V and 4 bases from J, leaving 9 bases between. CDR3 sequence (DNA): TGTGCCAGCAGTGGACAGCGAGAGACCCAGTACTTC. Translating it yields CASSGQRETQYF.

In this sample, this clonotype turned up once. The J gene is TRBJ2-7, the V gene TRBV7-8; the match to TRBD1 covers 9 bases. With V trimmed by 4 bases and J by 4 bases, 8 bases remained unmatched. The CDR3 length is 15 residues. CDR1 and CDR2 (germline): SGHVS, FQNEAQ. This CDR3 reads CASSSFSGQGYEQYF. The DNA of the CDR3 is TGTGCCAGCAGCTCCTTTTCGGGACAGGGATACGAGCAGTACTTC.

This clonotype was seen many times. J is TRBJ2-7 and V is TRBV4-2; no definite D call. The CDR3 covers 12 residues. From germline, CDR1 is LGHNA and CDR2 YNFKEQ. V lost 2 bases and J 5 bases, leaving 7 bases between the germline ends. This CDR3 reads CASSQTGDEQYF. The DNA for the CDR3 is TGTGCCAGCAGCCAAACTGGCGACGAGCAGTACTTC.

In this sample, this clonotype turned up many times. The chain links TRBV12-3 or TRBV12-4 to TRBJ2-7, with 10 bases lining up with TRBD2. The CDR3 is 16 amino acids. Unmatched junction bases numbered 6, after V lost 2 bases and J lost 2 bases. CDR3 in amino acids: CASSLPLAGGTYEQYF. The DNA for the CDR3 is TGTGCCAGCAGTTTACCATTAGCGGGAGGCACCTACGAGCAGTACTTC.

This clonotype was found many times. The chain couples TRBV30 to TRBJ1-1; D is undetermined. This CDR3 comprises 15 residues. V lost 0 bases, J lost 0 bases, and 11 bases lay in between. The germline CDR1 and CDR2 sequences are GTSNPN and SVGIG (reference sequence). The CDR3 is CAWSVRKALNTEAFF. The CDR3, as DNA: TGTGCCTGGAGTGTACGCAAGGCCTTGAACACTGAAGCTTTCTTT.

This clonotype was observed a single time. The J gene is TRBJ2-3, the V gene TRBV19, with D uncertain. The CDR3 totals 14 residues. CDR1 is LNHDA and CDR2 is SQIVND in the germline V gene (reference sequence). Trimming took off 3 bases at V and 2 bases at J, with 9 bases between the two ends. DNA of the CDR3: TGTGCCAGTAGTATCGGGTTACACACAGATACGCAGTATTTT. It encodes CASSIGLHTDTQYF.

This clonotype was detected many times. The rearrangement links TRBV13 to TRBJ2-1, with TRBD2 identical over 16 bases. Germline trimming cut 5 bases from V and 8 bases from J; bases unmatched to any gene: 6. CDR1 is PRHDT, CDR2 FYEKMQ, per germline (reference sequence). This CDR3 has 16 amino acids. CDR3 coding DNA: TGTGCCAGCAGCCCGGGGACTAGCGGGAGGGAGGATGAGCAGTTCTTC. Its translation: CASSPGTSGREDEQFF.

This chain links TRBV9 with TRBJ2-3; a weak D match, TRBD1 (5 bases). Per germline, CDR1 SGDLS and CDR2 YYNGEE. CDR3 size: 14 residues. Between the trimmed V and J ends, which lost 8 bases and 2 bases, there was a span of 15 bases. Here the CDR3 DNA reads TGTGCCAGTGGGCAGGGATCGTTCACAGATACGCAGTATTTT. Translated: CASGQGSFTDTQYF.

In its sample, this clonotype was seen many times. The rearrangement links TRBV11-2 to TRBJ2-1, with TRBD2 matching over 9 bases. CDR1 and CDR2 from the germline V gene are SGHAT and FQNNGV. V lost 7 bases and J lost 6; bases outside the gene matches: 13. The CDR3 is 16 residues long. The CDR3 nucleotides read TGTGCCAGCAACTCACTCTTTGGGACTAGCATCAATGAGCAGTTCTTC. The encoded protein is CASNSLFGTSINEQFF.

The CDR3 is CASSEADDSNQPQHF. The DNA for the CDR3 is TGTGCCAGTAGTGAGGCAGACGATAGCAATCAGCCCCAGCATTTT. This sequence joins TRBV19 and TRBJ1-5, with unresolved D. CDR3 length equals 15 residues. Trimming removed 5 bases from V and 0 bases from J, with 11 bases in between. Germline V CDR1 and CDR2: LNHDA, SQIVND (reference sequence).

This clonotype was seen repeatedly, ten times or more. The rearrangement links TRBV27 to TRBJ2-7; D not certain. The CDR3 sequence is 14 residues long. V was trimmed by 2 bases and J by 4 bases, leaving 12 bases between them. Germline assignment: CDR1 MNHEY and CDR2 SMNVEV (reference sequence). The CDR3 nucleotides read TGTGCCAGCAGTTTAGGTCTGGTTGGATACGAGCAGTACTTC. As protein: CASSLGLVGYEQYF.

The V call is TRBV7-9, the J call TRBJ2-2; perhaps TRBD1 as D (5 bases). Germline V gives CDR1 SEHNR, CDR2 FQNEAQ (reference sequence). The CDR3 runs 15 residues. V was cut by 5 bases and J by 0 bases, with 10 bases left in between. CDR3 loop: CASSIRTSNTGELFF. CDR3 DNA sequence: TGTGCCAGCAGCATAAGGACATCGAACACCGGGGAGCTGTTTTTT.

This clonotype turned up a few times. J is TRBJ2-7 and V is TRBV25-1; weak D call: TRBD1 (5 bases). V lost 4 bases and J 3 bases, leaving 10 bases between the germline ends. The CDR3 runs to 13 residues. The germline gives CDR1 MGHDK, CDR2 SYGVNS. CDR3 sequence reads: CASSVDSYYEQYF. The DNA for the CDR3 is TGTGCCAGCAGTGTCGACAGTTACTACGAGCAGTACTTC.

V usage is TRBV3-1 and J usage is TRBJ1-1; D gene unclear. This CDR3 is built from 16 residues. Germline CDR1 is LGHDT and CDR2 is YNNKEL (reference sequence). The V end was cut by 4 bases, the J end by 1 base, with 16 bases between. The CDR3 region has the DNA TGTGCCAGCAGCCCCACTGGCTGGGGATGGAACACTGAAGCTTTCTTT. Its protein is CASSPTGWGWNTEAFF.

This clonotype was seen repeatedly, ten times or more. This chain uses TRBV7-8 with TRBJ2-7; 9 positions agree with TRBD2. The germline V gene encodes CDR1 SGHVS and CDR2 FQNEAQ. Trimming took 3 bases from V and 4 from J; bases not matched to a gene: 4. This CDR3 contains 14 residues. The CDR3 DNA reads TGTGCCAGCAGCTTTTTAGCGGGAGAATACGAGCAGTACTTC. Protein: CASSFLAGEYEQYF.

The sample holds a few counts of this clonotype. The chain's CDR3 is CASSFGALNTGELFF. The DNA for the CDR3 is TGTGCCAGCAGTTTCGGCGCCCTGAACACCGGGGAGCTGTTTTTT. V is TRBV12-3 or TRBV12-4 and J is TRBJ2-2; D unresolved. The CDR3 contains 15 residues. Trimming took off 3 bases at V and 1 base at J, with 9 bases between the two ends.

The sample holds many counts of this clonotype. The V call is TRBV12-3 or TRBV12-4, the J call TRBJ2-1, with D tentatively TRBD1 or TRBD2 (6 bases each). Deletions cut 4 bases from V and 8 bases from J, with 15 bases between. This CDR3 region has 14 residues. The CDR3 loop is CASSWAGEVHEQFF. CDR3 in DNA: TGTGCCAGCAGTTGGGCAGGGGAGGTGCATGAGCAGTTCTTC.

This clonotype was observed a few times. The chain carries TRBV2 and TRBJ1-1; D gene uncertain. Germline V gives CDR1 SNHLY, CDR2 FYNNEI. This CDR3 is built from 13 residues. The ends were cut back, 1 base at V and 4 bases at J, with 7 bases in the middle. The CDR3, as DNA: TGTGCCAGCAGTGAAGATTTCGGCACTGAAGCTTTCTTT. This translates into CASSEDFGTEAFF. Using reference TRBV2 and TRBJ1-1 for the parts outside the CDR3, the full variable domain is EPEVTQTPSHQVTQMGQEVILRCVPISNHLYFYWYRQILGQKVEFLVSFYNNEISEKSEIFDDQFSVERPDGSNFTLKIRSTKLEDSAMYFCASSEDFGTEAFFGQGTRLTVV.

The chain joins TRBV19 to TRBJ2-3; 10 bases are shared with TRBD1. V dropped 7 bases and J dropped 1; count of bases not matched to a gene: 5. Germline assignment: CDR1 LNHDA and CDR2 SQIVND (reference sequence). The CDR3 has 15 amino acids. The CDR3 loop reads CASTTTGGGTDTQYF. The CDR3 DNA follows: TGTGCCAGTACTACGACAGGGGGCGGCACAGATACGCAGTATTTT.

This clonotype was counted at least ten times. The chain uses TRBV5-6 and TRBJ1-1; D not certain. From germline, CDR1 is SGHDT and CDR2 YYEEEE. The CDR3 is made up of 12 amino acids. The ends were cut back, 4 bases at V and 5 bases at J, with 9 bases in the middle. The CDR3 coding sequence is TGTGCCAGCAGCAATGTTAGGACTGAAGCTTTCTTT. The encoded protein is CASSNVRTEAFF.

This clonotype was detected many times. The rearrangement links TRBV7-2 to TRBJ1-1; no firm D call. The V gene's germline CDR1 is SGHTA and CDR2 FQGNSA. There are 14 residues in the CDR3. V gave up 4 bases and J gave up 0 bases, with 9 bases separating them. The CDR3 bases are TGTGCCAGCAGCTCCCTGATCATGAACACTGAAGCTTTCTTT. Translation: CASSSLIMNTEAFF.

The chain is built from TRBV29-1 and TRBJ2-5; D may be TRBD1 (6 bases). Germline assignment: CDR1 SQVTM and CDR2 ANQGSEA. V lost 1 base and J 1 base, leaving 16 bases between the germline ends. This CDR3 is 16 amino acids long. In DNA, the CDR3 is TGCAGCGTTGAAGCTAGGGGGAGAGAGCTCCAAGAGACCCAGTACTTC. It is translated as CSVEARGRELQETQYF.

The chain carries TRBV7-9 and TRBJ1-4; D remains unclear. The germline V gene has CDR1 SEHNR and CDR2 FQNEAQ (reference sequence). With 0 bases removed from V and 5 bases from J, the gap between germline ends came to 10 bases. The CDR3 has 15 residues. The CDR3 DNA reads as TGTGCCAGCAGCTTAGCGGCACAACCGAATGAAAAACTGTTTTTT. It encodes CASSLAAQPNEKLFF.

There are a few counts of this clonotype. This chain uses TRBV4-1 with TRBJ2-7; 7 bases align to TRBD1. The CDR3 has 13 amino acids. V gave up 0 bases and J gave up 6 bases; unmatched junction bases: 2. Germline V gives CDR1 MGHRA, CDR2 YSYEKL. The CDR3: CASSQEGGLEQYF. The CDR3 DNA follows: TGCGCCAGCAGCCAAGAAGGGGGCCTCGAGCAGTACTTC.

This clonotype was counted many times. This sequence joins TRBV18 and TRBJ2-3; 9 nucleotides match TRBD1. Trimming at V came to 3 bases and at J to 5 bases, leaving 6 bases not matched to a gene. Germline V gives CDR1 KGHSH, CDR2 LQKENI. The CDR3 has 15 amino acids. The CDR3 sequence: CASSPTQGAIDTQYF. The DNA of the CDR3 is TGTGCCAGCTCACCGACACAGGGGGCTATAGATACGCAGTATTTT.

The chain joins TRBV19 to TRBJ2-5, with D perhaps matching TRBD1 (5 bases). The CDR3 extends over 13 amino acids. Trimming cost V 5 bases and J 4 bases, with 11 bases left between them. Germline V gene data show CDR1 as LNHDA and CDR2 as SQIVND (reference sequence). This chain's CDR3 is CASSPPGIETQYF. The CDR3 DNA is TGTGCCAGTAGTCCCCCAGGGATAGAGACCCAGTACTTC.

This sequence joins TRBV29-1 and TRBJ2-2, with D perhaps given as TRBD1 or TRBD2 (5 bases each). V shed 0 bases and J shed 6 bases, with 11 bases lying between them. Germline CDR1 SQVTM, CDR2 ANQGSEA. The CDR3 covers 14 residues. CDR3 amino acids: CSVEEFGASGELFF. The CDR3 DNA is TGCAGCGTTGAAGAATTCGGGGCGTCCGGGGAGCTGTTTTTT.